A selection of T cell receptor beta chains follows, all from one sample in a study of post-analysis software for immune sequencing data. MiXCR was run by TCRdb on the PCR reads, yielding one entry per CDR3 protein. The table lists 740,000 or so distinct CDR3 sequences, approximately 53% of them singletons. The sample consisted of blood. All receptors derive from a girl aged 10-17 years with multiple sclerosis. The CDR3 runs from the conserved cysteine through the conserved F or W. A D gene is named only where the DNA matches it firmly. Part of the rows lack a size; the others show once, few, many or a class for expanded clones.

cdr3_length	d_call	v_call	clone_size	j_call	cdr3_nt	cdr3_aa
16	TRBD2	TRBV9	few	TRBJ2-3	TGTGCCAGCAGCGCAACTAGCGGGAGTGAGTCAGATACGCAGTATTTT	CASSATSGSESDTQYF
15	TRBD2	TRBV20-1	NA	TRBJ2-3	TGCAGTGCTATGCGGGGGAGCTATAGCACAGATACGCAGTATTTT	CSAMRGSYSTDTQYF
15	TRBD2	TRBV6-5	NA	TRBJ2-1	TGTGCCAGCAGTTACCTAGCGGGAGGGCCTAATGAGCAGTTCTTC	CASSYLAGGPNEQFF
15	TRBD1	TRBV7-3	NA	TRBJ2-7	TGTGCCAGCAGCATCCACGGGGACAGGGGCTACGAGCAGTACTTC	CASSIHGDRGYEQYF
16	TRBD1	TRBV20-1	few	TRBJ2-4	TGCAGTGCTAGTTTACCGGGACAGGGGGCCAAAAACATTCAGTACTTC	CSASLPGQGAKNIQYF
14	NA	TRBV13	few	TRBJ2-1	TGTGCCAGCCCCGGGGGAGACACCGACAATGAGCAGTTCTTC	CASPGGDTDNEQFF
13	NA	TRBV6-5	few	TRBJ1-3	TGTGCCAGCAGTCGCTATTCTGGAAACACCATATATTTT	CASSRYSGNTIYF
14	NA	TRBV20-1	few	TRBJ2-6	TGCAGTGCTAACCAGGGCTCCGGGGCCAACGTCCTGACTTTC	CSANQGSGANVLTF
16	TRBD2	TRBV29-1	few	TRBJ2-6	TGCAGCGTTGCGACTAGCGGGCGCCCTGGGGCCAACGTCCTGACTTTC	CSVATSGRPGANVLTF
14	NA	TRBV6-1	NA	TRBJ1-2	TGTGCCAGCAGCCACGGGGGGAAGGACTATGGCTACACCTTC	CASSHGGKDYGYTF
14	NA	TRBV20-1	NA	TRBJ1-4	TGCAGTGCTAGCCCCCCCAGGGTGGGGGAAAAACTGTTTTTT	CSASPPRVGEKLFF
15	TRBD2	TRBV20-1	NA	TRBJ2-1	TGCAGTGCTAGAGGCGGTAGCGGGACCTACAATGAGCAGTTCTTC	CSARGGSGTYNEQFF
11	NA	TRBV29-1	NA	TRBJ2-3	TGCAGCGTGGAGGGTTCAGATACGCAGTATTTT	CSVEGSDTQYF
15	TRBD2	TRBV2	NA	TRBJ2-3	TGTGCCAGCAGTGAATGGGGGGGGGAGGCAGATACGCAGTATTTT	CASSEWGGEADTQYF
17	NA	TRBV14	NA	TRBJ2-7	TGTGCCAGCAGCCAAGTTAACAGGGTCCCGTTCGCCTACGAGCAGTACTTC	CASSQVNRVPFAYEQYF
14	NA	TRBV7-9	once	TRBJ1-1	TGTGCCAGCAGCTTATTAGGGGTGAACGCTGAAGCTTTCTTT	CASSLLGVNAEAFF
17	TRBD1	TRBV5-1	few	TRBJ1-2	TGCGCCAGCGGACATGAACCCGGGACAGGGAGTAACTATGGCTACACCTTC	CASGHEPGTGSNYGYTF
19	NA	TRBV7-9	NA	TRBJ1-1	TGTGCCAGCAGCTTAGCCCGGGGGGGCAGACTATCGCCCGGAAAAGAAGCTTTCTTT	CASSLARGGRLSPGKEAFF
15	NA	TRBV7-3	once	TRBJ1-2	TGTGCCGGCAGCACGGGGATGGGCCACCCTGGAGGCTACACCTTC	CAGSTGMGHPGGYTF
13	NA	TRBV6-2/TRBV6-3	NA	TRBJ2-5	TGTGCCAGCGCCCCGCCAGGACAAGAGACCCAGTACTTC	CASAPPGQETQYF
14	TRBD1	TRBV5-1	NA	TRBJ2-1	TGCGCCAGCAGCGCGACTACAGGGGACGGTGAGCAGTTCTTC	CASSATTGDGEQFF
15	TRBD1	TRBV11-2	NA	TRBJ1-1	TGTGCCAGCAGAACATCACAGGGGGCGCGGACTGAAGCTTTCTTT	CASRTSQGARTEAFF
15	TRBD1	TRBV5-6	NA	TRBJ1-2	TGTGCCAGCAGCCCCAGGACAGGGAATACCTATGGCTACACCTTC	CASSPRTGNTYGYTF
17	TRBD2	TRBV7-2	few	TRBJ2-1	TGTGCCAGCAGCTTAACTAGCGGGGGGGCGATTTACAATGAGCAGTTCTTC	CASSLTSGGAIYNEQFF
15	TRBD1	TRBV20-1	NA	TRBJ1-2	TGCAGTGCTCCGCACGACAGGGGAACTAACTATAGCTACACCTTC	CSAPHDRGTNYSYTF
17	TRBD2	TRBV7-3	NA	TRBJ2-2	TGTGCCAGCAGCTCCCCTAGCGGGGGTTCCAACACCGGGGAGCTGTTTTTT	CASSSPSGGSNTGELFF
14	NA	TRBV5-1	NA	TRBJ2-1	TGCGCCAGCAGCTTAACGGGACTCCTGAATGGGCAGTTCTTC	CASSLTGLLNGQFF
15	NA	TRBV7-2	NA	TRBJ2-1	TGTGCCAGCAGCTTTCCGGGAGATCCACGCCTTGAGCAGTTCTTC	CASSFPGDPRLEQFF
15	NA	TRBV6-1	NA	TRBJ2-3	TGTGCCAGCAGTGCCCTGGGGAAGCCCTCAGATACGCAGTATTTT	CASSALGKPSDTQYF
17	TRBD2	TRBV12-3/TRBV12-4	NA	TRBJ2-3	TGTGCCAGCAGTCTCCGGAGACTAGCGGGAGGCACAGATACGCAGTATTTT	CASSLRRLAGGTDTQYF
16	TRBD2	TRBV3-1	NA	TRBJ2-7	TGTGCCAGCAGCCTTCGGGGGACTAGCGGGGGCCACGAGCAGTACTTC	CASSLRGTSGGHEQYF
14	NA	TRBV7-9	NA	TRBJ2-5	TGTGCCAGCAACCCCGGCCTAGATCGAGAGACCCAGTACTTC	CASNPGLDRETQYF
17	TRBD1	TRBV4-2	NA	TRBJ1-2	TGTGCCAGCAGCCGGCGGTCGTCGGGACAGGGGGCCTGGGGCTACACCTTC	CASSRRSSGQGAWGYTF
14	NA	TRBV6-5	NA	TRBJ2-5	TGTGCCAGCAGTTACGCCAGGACAACAGAGACCCAGTACTTC	CASSYARTTETQYF
13	NA	TRBV20-1	NA	TRBJ2-1	TGCAGTGCTGCCAGAGTGGCCTACAATGAGCAGTTCTTC	CSAARVAYNEQFF
16	NA	TRBV2	NA	TRBJ1-4	TGTGCCAGCAGTGAGCGGGGGCCTGCAACTAATGAAAAACTGTTTTTT	CASSERGPATNEKLFF
15	NA	TRBV4-1	few	TRBJ2-7	TGCGCCAGCAGCCCTTCGGAGTTGCGGGTCTACGAGCAGTACTTC	CASSPSELRVYEQYF
18	TRBD2	TRBV12-5	once	TRBJ2-4	TGTGCTAGTGGTTTGTCACCAACTAACTGGGATGAGCTGCGGGAGCAGTACTTC	CASGLSPTNWDELREQYF
17	TRBD2	TRBV9	NA	TRBJ2-3	TGTGCCAGCAGCGCGACCCTAGCGGGGGGGCCCACAGATACGCAGTATTTT	CASSATLAGGPTDTQYF
16	NA	TRBV5-1	NA	TRBJ2-3	TGCGCCAGCAGCTTGGATCGAGGGGGAGGCACAGATACGCAGTATTTT	CASSLDRGGGTDTQYF
14	NA	TRBV9	few	TRBJ2-2	TGTGCCAGCAGCGTAGCGACGGACACCGGGGAGCTGTTTTTT	CASSVATDTGELFF
12	NA	TRBV5-1	NA	TRBJ2-1	TGCGCCAGCAGCGAAGGGCGTGGTGAGCAGTTCTTC	CASSEGRGEQFF
15	NA	TRBV12-3/TRBV12-4	NA	TRBJ1-2	TGTGCCAGCAGTACCCAAGAGTCGGGGGCTTATGGCTACACCTTC	CASSTQESGAYGYTF
14	TRBD1	TRBV20-1	NA	TRBJ2-7	TGCAGTGTTCTTCTCCCGGGACAGAGGCACGAGCAGTACTTC	CSVLLPGQRHEQYF
16	TRBD1	TRBV7-9	NA	TRBJ1-4	TGTGCCAGCAGCTTAGCGGGACAGGGGAATAATGAAAAACTGTTTTTT	CASSLAGQGNNEKLFF
15	TRBD1	TRBV29-1	NA	TRBJ1-2	TGCAGCGTCGCGGTACCCCAGGGGGTATTAAATGGCTACACCTTC	CSVAVPQGVLNGYTF
16	TRBD2	TRBV6-6	NA	TRBJ2-3	TGTGCCAGCGGGAAAACTAGCGGGGGAAGCACAGATACGCAGTATTTT	CASGKTSGGSTDTQYF
14	NA	TRBV5-6	NA	TRBJ1-2	TGTGCCAGCAGCTCCGGGCCAGACAACTATGGCTACACCTTC	CASSSGPDNYGYTF
16	TRBD2	TRBV4-2	NA	TRBJ2-1	TGTGCCAGCAGCCAAGTCCGCCTAGCGGGCTACAATGAGCAGTTCTTC	CASSQVRLAGYNEQFF
13	NA	TRBV7-9	NA	TRBJ2-1	TGTGCCAGCAGCTCCACCCTAATCAATGAGCAGTTCTTC	CASSSTLINEQFF
11	NA	TRBV6-2/TRBV6-3	NA	TRBJ2-7	TGTGCCAGCAGCCCGACTTCCGAGCAGTACTTC	CASSPTSEQYF
17	NA	TRBV11-1	NA	TRBJ2-4	TGTGCCAGCAGCCCGTCATTGACCCTTAGAGCCAAAAACATTCAGTACTTC	CASSPSLTLRAKNIQYF
14	TRBD1	TRBV10-3	NA	TRBJ2-7	TGTGCCATCAGAGGACAGGGGGATGCCTACGAGCAGTACTTC	CAIRGQGDAYEQYF
15	NA	TRBV19	NA	TRBJ1-1	TGTGCCAGTAGTATAGGTCAGGGGTGGTACACTGAAGCTTTCTTT	CASSIGQGWYTEAFF
14	NA	TRBV7-6	NA	TRBJ1-2	TGTGCCAGCAGCTTGTCCGGGACACCCTATGGCTACACCTTC	CASSLSGTPYGYTF